Listed here are 26 T cell receptor beta chains from one sample, sequenced in a study of cytomegalovirus exposure and HLA in healthy donors. A multiplex PCR was run with 60 Vbeta primers and 13 Jbeta primers. This table comes from immunoSEQ multiplex PCR, and its TCRdb copy is limited to in-frame clones, with some not included. The table has approximately 51,000 clones, 81% seen once. The sample was PBMCs. These receptors originate from a boy between 10 and 17 years old in good health and CMV-seropositive.

The chain is built from TRBV6-1 and TRBJ1-4; weak D call: TRBD1 (5 bases). This CDR3 contains 13 residues. The ends were cut back, 6 bases at V and 11 bases at J, with 16 bases in the middle. In germline, CDR1 is MNHNS, CDR2 SASEGT. CDR3 coding DNA: TGTGCCAGCAGATGGGGAGGGACTGAGAAACTGTTTTTT. Residues: CASRWGGTEKLFF.

The CDR3 region is CASRLGRFGEAFF. The CDR3, as DNA: TGTGCCAGCAGACTCGGGAGGTTTGGTGAAGCTTTCTTT. The genes are TRBV6-5 and TRBJ1-1; D is uncertain. This CDR3 comprises 13 residues. Germline loops: CDR1 MNHEY, CDR2 SVGAGI. V was pared by 6 bases and J by 7 bases, with 15 bases between.

The CDR3 DNA sequence: TGTGCCAGCAGCTTTCAGGGTCTGGTTAGTTACGAGCAGTACTTC. Translated, it gives CASSFQGLVSYEQYF. The V gene is TRBV7-2, the J gene TRBJ2-7, with D possibly TRBD1 on 5 matching bases. The CDR3 runs to 15 residues. V was shortened by 3 bases and J by 4 bases, with 16 bases between the two germline ends. Per germline, CDR1 SGHTA and CDR2 FQGNSA.

The chain links TRBV9 to TRBJ2-5; D unresolved. The J call may be in error: the DNA end matches TRBJ2-7 better. The CDR3 consists of 14 residues. The germline CDR1 and CDR2 sequences are SGDLS and YYNGEE. CDR3 amino acids: CASSVERISYEQYF. The CDR3 nucleotides read TGTGCCAGCAGCGTAGAGAGGATCTCCTACGAGCAGTACTTC.

This chain connects TRBV2 to TRBJ2-6; D is perhaps TRBD2 (5 bases). This CDR3 spans 17 amino acids. Trimming took 0 bases from V and 2 from J, leaving 11 bases between them. In germline, CDR1 is SNHLY, CDR2 FYNNEI. CDR3 residues: CASSEADLAPGANVLTF. DNA for the CDR3: TGTGCCAGCAGTGAAGCTGATTTAGCGCCTGGGGCCAACGTCCTGACTTTC.

In this sample, this clone turned up a few times. The rearrangement uses TRBV7-6 and TRBJ2-3; D unresolved. CDR3 size: 14 residues. CDR1 SGHVS and CDR2 FNYEAQ come from the germline V gene. V lost 7 bases to trimming and J lost 1 base, with 12 bases between them. The DNA for the CDR3 is TGTGCCAGCAACCCCGTAGAGGGCACAGATACGCAGTATTTT. Translated: CASNPVEGTDTQYF.

V is TRBV9 and J is TRBJ2-2; D is possibly TRBD2 (6 bases). The CDR3 is 14 amino acids. CDR1 is SGDLS and CDR2 is YYNGEE in the germline V gene. The germline V and J ends were trimmed by 4 bases and 3 bases, with 10 bases remaining between them. CDR3 sequence reads: CASSPDYYTGELFF. CDR3 sequence (DNA): TGTGCCAGCAGCCCGGACTATTACACCGGGGAGCTGTTTTTT.

This sequence joins TRBV9 and TRBJ1-4, with TRBD1 matching 9 bases. J lost 4 bases, V lost 4 bases, and 8 bases had no gene match. The germline gives CDR1 SGDLS, CDR2 YYNGEE. The CDR3 runs to 16 residues. CDR3 amino acids: CASSPGAGQGNEKLFF. CDR3 sequence (DNA): TGTGCCAGCAGCCCAGGGGCGGGACAGGGTAATGAAAAACTGTTTTTT.

This chain connects TRBV19 to TRBJ1-2; perhaps TRBD1 as D (5 bases). CDR3 length: 13 residues. V lost 3 bases and J 5 bases, leaving 10 bases between the germline ends. Germline V gene lookup returns CDR1 LNHDA and CDR2 SQIVND (reference sequence). CDR3 sequence reads: CASSIRQSYGYTF. CDR3 coding DNA: TGTGCCAGTAGTATTCGACAGAGTTATGGCTACACCTTC.

This chain uses TRBV7-3 with TRBJ2-5, with D tentatively TRBD2 (7 bases). The CDR3 runs 14 residues. The V end lost 2 bases, the J end lost 7 bases, and 14 bases lay between the germline ends. Germline CDR1 SGHTA, CDR2 FQGTGA. CDR3 nucleotide sequence: TGTGCCAGCAGCTTATTGGGGGGGGCTGGGACCCAGTACTTC. Protein product: CASSLLGGAGTQYF.

This chain links TRBV2 with TRBJ2-1; TRBD2 aligns across 12 bases. The CDR3 totals 14 residues. From germline, CDR1 is SNHLY and CDR2 FYNNEI. Unmatched junction bases numbered 4, after V lost 8 bases and J lost 5 bases. CDR3 sequence reads: CASLGLAGNNEQFF. CDR3 in DNA: TGTGCCAGCCTCGGACTAGCGGGGAACAATGAGCAGTTCTTC.

This chain connects TRBV7-6 to TRBJ1-1; tentative D call: TRBD1 (5 bases). The ends were cut back, 4 bases at V and 3 bases at J, with 9 bases in the middle. The V gene's germline CDR1 is SGHVS and CDR2 FNYEAQ. This CDR3 comprises 13 residues. CDR3 in DNA: TGTGCCAGCAGCTCCCTACAGGACACTGAAGCTTTCTTT. This gives the protein CASSSLQDTEAFF.

In nucleotides, the CDR3 is TGTGCCAGTAGCTTCTCTTTGAACACTGAAGCTTTCTTT. This sequence encodes CASSFSLNTEAFF. V is TRBV19 and J is TRBJ1-1; D uncertain. This CDR3 region has 13 residues. The ends were cut back, 6 bases at V and 0 bases at J, with 8 bases in the middle. Germline CDR1 is LNHDA and CDR2 is SQIVND (reference sequence).

Only a few counts were recorded for this clone. The chain carries TRBV5-6 and TRBJ1-1, with D unresolved. CDR1 is SGHDT and CDR2 is YYEEEE in the germline V gene. The CDR3 runs to 14 residues. The V and J ends lost 4 bases and 4 bases respectively, with 14 bases between them. CDR3: CASSVARSRTEAFF. For the CDR3, the DNA is TGTGCCAGCAGCGTGGCCAGGTCACGCACTGAAGCTTTCTTT.

The chain recombines TRBV5-1 with TRBJ2-2; 7 nucleotides agree with TRBD2. J was trimmed by 2 bases and V by 0 bases; bases with no gene match: 4. The CDR3 is 16 residues long. Germline V gene data show CDR1 as SGHRS and CDR2 as YFSETQ. The CDR3 here is CASSLGPSGNTGELFF. The CDR3 DNA is TGCGCCAGCAGCTTGGGTCCTAGCGGAAACACCGGGGAGCTGTTTTTT.

V is TRBV7-6 and J is TRBJ2-1, with 9 bases identical to TRBD2. Trimming took 4 bases from V and 8 from J; bases not matched to a gene: 15. There are 17 residues in the CDR3. Looked up from germline, CDR1 is SGHVS and CDR2 is FNYEAQ. CDR3 bases: TGTGCCAGCAGCTGGCCCGAGCGGGGGGCCGGAGCTGATGAGCAGTTCTTC. Translation: CASSWPERGAGADEQFF.

The V gene is TRBV27, the J gene TRBJ1-2; D not certain. CDR1 is MNHEY, CDR2 SMNVEV, per germline (reference sequence). Trimming removed 6 bases from V and 6 bases from J, with 11 bases in between. The CDR3 sequence is 12 residues long. Here the CDR3 reads CASRAEGNGYTF. CDR3 DNA: TGTGCCAGCAGGGCAGAGGGAAATGGCTACACCTTC.

The genes are TRBV6-5 and TRBJ2-7; 9 bases are a match to TRBD1. Germline assignment: CDR1 MNHEY and CDR2 SVGAGI. The length of the CDR3 is 11 residues. V trimming: 6 bases; J trimming: 12 bases; junction bases outside the gene matches: 6. In DNA form, the CDR3 reads TGTGCCAGCAGCCCCGGGACAGGGTGGTACTTC. Translated, it gives CASSPGTGWYF.

This clone turned up a few times. The chain carries TRBV29-1 and TRBJ1-3; D remains ambiguous. V was clipped by 7 bases and J by 4 bases, with 14 bases between them. Germline V gives CDR1 SQVTM, CDR2 ANQGSEA. The CDR3 length is 13 residues. CDR3 nucleotide sequence: TGCAGCGCGGCGGGTATAGGCGGAAACACCATATATTTT. Translated: CSAAGIGGNTIYF.

A word on this clone: Since no conserved phenylalanine or tryptophan closes the CDR3, a read error is the likely cause. The chain joins TRBV29-1 to TRBJ1-1; D is unresolved. CDR1 and CDR2 from the germline V gene are SQVTM and ANQGSEA. The CDR3 length is 13 residues. Trimming cost V 4 bases and J 4 bases, with 13 bases left between them. As DNA, the CDR3 is TGCAGCGTTGGAGGGAGGTTAGGCACTGAAGCTTTCCTT. This gives the protein CSVGGRLGTEAFL.

V usage is TRBV5-1 and J usage is TRBJ2-7, with 8 bases aligning to TRBD2. V shed 0 bases, J shed 6 bases, and the junction held 8 bases outside the gene matches. CDR1 SGHRS and CDR2 YFSETQ come from the germline V gene. This CDR3 comprises 15 residues. CDR3 sequence: CASSLVAGGPGEQYF. In DNA form, the CDR3 reads TGCGCCAGCAGCTTGGTTGCGGGGGGACCGGGCGAGCAGTACTTC. The full variable domain, rest sourced from reference TRBV5-1 and TRBJ2-7, is KAGVTQTPRYLIKTRGQQVTLSCSPISGHRSVSWYQQTPGQGLQFLFEYFSETQRNKGNFPGRFSGRQFSNSRSEMNVSTLELGDSALYLCASSLVAGGPGEQYFGPGTRLTVT.

This clone was recorded once. The rearrangement joins TRBV27 to TRBJ2-7; D remains unclear. The germline CDR1 and CDR2 sequences are MNHEY and SMNVEV (reference sequence). The CDR3 is made up of 15 amino acids. Trimming left V 6 bases short and J 0 bases short, with 15 bases between. This CDR3 is CASSLRWASSYEQYF. The DNA of the CDR3 is TGTGCCAGCAGCCTCCGTTGGGCCAGCTCCTACGAGCAGTACTTC.

The V gene is TRBV10-2, the J gene TRBJ2-3; 7 bases are shared with TRBD1. Germline V gives CDR1 WSHSY, CDR2 SAAADI. This CDR3 has 12 residues. After removal of 2 bases from V and 14 bases from J, the junction contained 7 bases not matched to a gene. The CDR3 region is CASSEDGTVLYF. The CDR3 nucleotides read TGCGCCAGCAGTGAGGACGGGACAGTCTTGTATTTT.

This chain connects TRBV7-6 to TRBJ2-2; tentative D call: TRBD2 (5 bases). This CDR3 has 18 amino acids. V was shortened by 1 base and J by 0 bases, with 15 bases between the two germline ends. Germline V gives CDR1 SGHVS, CDR2 FNYEAQ. The CDR3 DNA is TGTGCCAGCAGCTTAGAGGACCCGCCGGGAACGAACACCGGGGAGCTGTTTTTT. As protein: CASSLEDPPGTNTGELFF.

V and J are TRBV19 and TRBJ2-5, with 12 bases lining up with TRBD2. The CDR3 contains 16 residues. The germline V gene encodes CDR1 LNHDA and CDR2 SQIVND (reference sequence). After removal of 4 bases from V and 3 bases from J, the junction contained 6 bases not matched to a gene. The CDR3 DNA follows: TGTGCCAGTAGTAATCCCCGGACTAGCGGGGAAGAGACCCAGTACTTC. This codes for CASSNPRTSGEETQYF. The whole variable domain, filled in from reference TRBV19 and TRBJ2-5, reads DGGITQSPKYLFRKEGQNVTLSCEQNLNHDAMYWYRQDPGQGLRLIYYSQIVNDFQKGDIAEGYSVSREKKESFPLTVTSAQKNPTAFYLCASSNPRTSGEETQYFGPGTRLLVL.

The chain links TRBV7-8 to TRBJ2-7; the D gene is possibly TRBD1 (5 bases). Trimming pared 5 bases from V and 0 bases from J, leaving 14 bases between. The germline CDR1 and CDR2 sequences are SGHVS and FQNEAQ. The CDR3 extends over 15 amino acids. The CDR3 reads CASSPHQGPSYEQYF. CDR3 sequence (DNA): TGTGCCAGCAGCCCCCACCAGGGCCCCTCCTACGAGCAGTACTTC.